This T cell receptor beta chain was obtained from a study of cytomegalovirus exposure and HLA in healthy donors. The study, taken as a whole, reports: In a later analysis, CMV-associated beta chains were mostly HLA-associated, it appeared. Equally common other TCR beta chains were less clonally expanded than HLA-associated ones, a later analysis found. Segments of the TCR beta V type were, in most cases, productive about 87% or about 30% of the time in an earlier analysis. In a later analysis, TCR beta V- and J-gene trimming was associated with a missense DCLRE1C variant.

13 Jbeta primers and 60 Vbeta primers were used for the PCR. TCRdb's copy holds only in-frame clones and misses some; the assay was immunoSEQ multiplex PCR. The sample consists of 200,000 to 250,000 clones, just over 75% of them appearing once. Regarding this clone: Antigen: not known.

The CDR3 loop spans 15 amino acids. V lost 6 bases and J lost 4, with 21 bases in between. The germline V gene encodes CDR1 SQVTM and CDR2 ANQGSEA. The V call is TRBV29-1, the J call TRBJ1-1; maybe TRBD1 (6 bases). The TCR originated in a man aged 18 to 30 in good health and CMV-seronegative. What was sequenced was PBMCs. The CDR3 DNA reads TGCAGCGTCTTCGGGGGGGGCGCAGTGGGCACTGAAGCTTTCTTT. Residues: CSVFGGGAVGTEAFF.